A selection of T cell receptor beta chains follows, all from one sample in a study of cytomegalovirus exposure and HLA in healthy donors. TCRdb keeps only in-frame clones here, not all; method: immunoSEQ multiplex PCR. Of roughly 84,000 clones listed, 63% are singletons. Sequenced: PBMCs. Receptors were obtained from a woman in her thirties or forties in good health and CMV-seropositive. Both conserved end residues are part of each CDR3. The D gene is left open where the match is weak. Only some rows state a clone size, as once, few, many or a class for expanded clones.

v_gene: TRBV23-1; d_gene: TRBD1; j_gene: TRBJ1-4; abundance: few; CDR3nt: TGCGCCAGCAGCCAAGGGGGCGCCGGTGAAAAACTGTTTTTT; CDR3aa: CASSQGGAGEKLFF
v_gene: TRBV25-1; d_gene: NA; j_gene: TRBJ2-7; abundance: few; CDR3nt: TGTGCCAGCAGTGCCGGGGACTCCCGCGAGCAGTACTTC; CDR3aa: CASSAGDSREQYF
v_gene: TRBV4-3; d_gene: TRBD1; j_gene: TRBJ1-1; abundance: NA; CDR3nt: TGCGCCAGCAGCCAACCCCGAGGCGACAGGGCGAACACTGAAGCTTTCTTT; CDR3aa: CASSQPRGDRANTEAFF
v_gene: TRBV11-2; d_gene: NA; j_gene: TRBJ2-7; abundance: NA; CDR3nt: TGTGCCAGCAGCTTAGCGCCAGGGGCCGCCTACGAGCAGTACTTC; CDR3aa: CASSLAPGAAYEQYF
v_gene: TRBV7-2; d_gene: NA; j_gene: TRBJ2-7; abundance: NA; CDR3nt: TGTGCCAGCAGCTTACAGGCGGGGCTTTACTACGAGCAGTACTTC; CDR3aa: CASSLQAGLYYEQYF
v_gene: TRBV5-1; d_gene: NA; j_gene: TRBJ1-2; abundance: NA; CDR3nt: TGCGCCAGCAGCTCCACTCTTCATGACTACACCTTC; CDR3aa: CASSSTLHDYTF
v_gene: TRBV28; d_gene: NA; j_gene: TRBJ1-5; abundance: few; CDR3nt: TGTGCCAGCAGTCCTACTGGGGGGGGGAATAGCAATCAGCCCCAGCATTTT; CDR3aa: CASSPTGGGNSNQPQHF
v_gene: TRBV27; d_gene: NA; j_gene: TRBJ2-3; abundance: NA; CDR3nt: TGTGCCACCCACCGACGGAGGAGTGGCACAGATACGCAGTATTTT; CDR3aa: CATHRRRSGTDTQYF
v_gene: TRBV28; d_gene: NA; j_gene: TRBJ1-5; abundance: NA; CDR3nt: TGTGCCAGCAGTTTAGGGCAGGGGTTTAGACAGCCCCAGCATTTT; CDR3aa: CASSLGQGFRQPQHF
v_gene: TRBV4-3; d_gene: NA; j_gene: TRBJ2-1; abundance: NA; CDR3nt: TGCGCCAGCAGCCAAGGCGGGGCCTACAATGAGCAGTTCTTC; CDR3aa: CASSQGGAYNEQFF
v_gene: TRBV5-4; d_gene: TRBD1; j_gene: TRBJ2-3; abundance: NA; CDR3nt: TGTGCCAGCAGCTTCGACCTACAGGGGGGAGATACGCAGTATTTT; CDR3aa: CASSFDLQGGDTQYF
v_gene: TRBV25-1; d_gene: NA; j_gene: TRBJ2-1; abundance: NA; CDR3nt: TGTGCCAGCCAGGGTGGCAATGAGCAGTTCTTC; CDR3aa: CASQGGNEQFF
v_gene: TRBV6-5; d_gene: NA; j_gene: TRBJ1-1; abundance: NA; CDR3nt: TGTGCCAGCACAGCTTCGGGGGGTATAGCTTTCTTT; CDR3aa: CASTASGGIAFF
v_gene: TRBV28; d_gene: NA; j_gene: TRBJ2-7; abundance: NA; CDR3nt: TGTGCCAGCAGTTTAACAGCCTCGAACGACGAGCAGTACTTC; CDR3aa: CASSLTASNDEQYF
v_gene: TRBV5-4; d_gene: NA; j_gene: TRBJ2-1; abundance: few; CDR3nt: TGTGCCAGCAGCCCTTCCGAGCGTTTCGATGAGCAGTTCTTC; CDR3aa: CASSPSERFDEQFF
v_gene: TRBV28; d_gene: NA; j_gene: TRBJ1-3; abundance: NA; CDR3nt: TGTGCCAGCAGCCTCGCTACAGGCGGTGGAAACACCATATATTTT; CDR3aa: CASSLATGGGNTIYF
v_gene: TRBV7-6; d_gene: TRBD2; j_gene: TRBJ2-2; abundance: once; CDR3nt: TGTGCCAGCAGCAAAAGAACTAGCGGGAACACCGGGGAGCTGTTTTTT; CDR3aa: CASSKRTSGNTGELFF
v_gene: TRBV7-8; d_gene: NA; j_gene: TRBJ1-3; abundance: NA; CDR3nt: TGTGCCAGCAGCCAAATTTTAGGAGGGAGTGAGGGAAACACCATATATTTT; CDR3aa: CASSQILGGSEGNTIYF
v_gene: TRBV28; d_gene: TRBD2; j_gene: TRBJ2-7; abundance: once; CDR3nt: TGTGCCAGTTCCCAGGGCGGGAGCTCCTACGAGCAGTACTTC; CDR3aa: CASSQGGSSYEQYF
v_gene: TRBV7-8; d_gene: NA; j_gene: TRBJ2-7; abundance: NA; CDR3nt: TGTGCCAGCAGCTTAGGGGGCCCTATCTACGAGCAGTACTTC; CDR3aa: CASSLGGPIYEQYF
v_gene: TRBV27; d_gene: NA; j_gene: TRBJ2-7; abundance: NA; CDR3nt: TGTGCCAGCAGTTACTCGCGGGAAAAAGCCTACGAGCAGTACTTC; CDR3aa: CASSYSREKAYEQYF
v_gene: TRBV10-3; d_gene: NA; j_gene: TRBJ1-3; abundance: NA; CDR3nt: TGTGCCATCAGTGGCCGGGAAGGTCCCGGGGACACCATATATTTT; CDR3aa: CAISGREGPGDTIYF
v_gene: TRBV28; d_gene: NA; j_gene: TRBJ2-7; abundance: NA; CDR3nt: TGTGCCAGCAGTTTATTCCGACAGTCCTACGAGCAGTACTTC; CDR3aa: CASSLFRQSYEQYF
v_gene: TRBV28; d_gene: NA; j_gene: TRBJ2-3; abundance: few; CDR3nt: TGTGCCAGCAGTCCAACGACAGGTTTTTGGACAGATACGCAGTATTTT; CDR3aa: CASSPTTGFWTDTQYF
v_gene: TRBV28; d_gene: TRBD2; j_gene: TRBJ2-3; abundance: NA; CDR3nt: TGTGCCAGCGGCACTAGCGGGAGTGGCGCAGATACGCAGTATTTT; CDR3aa: CASGTSGSGADTQYF
v_gene: TRBV7-9; d_gene: NA; j_gene: TRBJ1-1; abundance: NA; CDR3nt: TGTGCCAGCAGCTTAGATGGTGGGAGATCAGCTTTCTTT; CDR3aa: CASSLDGGRSAFF
v_gene: TRBV4-3; d_gene: TRBD2; j_gene: TRBJ2-1; abundance: NA; CDR3nt: TGCGCCAGCAGCCCGGGAACCGGGAGGGCCTCTGAGCAGTTCTTC; CDR3aa: CASSPGTGRASEQFF
v_gene: TRBV2; d_gene: NA; j_gene: TRBJ1-1; abundance: NA; CDR3nt: TGTGCCAGCAAGAAGGGGAATGAATTGGCCGACGCTTTCTTT; CDR3aa: CASKKGNELADAFF
v_gene: TRBV5-6; d_gene: TRBD2; j_gene: TRBJ2-7; abundance: NA; CDR3nt: TGTGCCAGCAGCTTCGGACTAGCGGGAGATGACGAGCAGTACTTC; CDR3aa: CASSFGLAGDDEQYF
v_gene: TRBV11-3; d_gene: TRBD2; j_gene: TRBJ2-7; abundance: NA; CDR3nt: TGTGCCAGCAGCCCGCGACTAGCGGGAGCCCACGAGCAGTACTTC; CDR3aa: CASSPRLAGAHEQYF
v_gene: TRBV5-1; d_gene: TRBD2; j_gene: TRBJ2-2; abundance: NA; CDR3nt: TGCGCCAGCAGCCCACTAGCGGGAGACACCGGGGAGCTGTTTTTT; CDR3aa: CASSPLAGDTGELFF
v_gene: TRBV19; d_gene: NA; j_gene: TRBJ2-2; abundance: NA; CDR3nt: TGTGCCAGCAGGGGGACTAGTCTAACCGGGGAGCTGTTTTTT; CDR3aa: CASRGTSLTGELFF
v_gene: TRBV28; d_gene: NA; j_gene: TRBJ1-1; abundance: NA; CDR3nt: TGTGCCAGCAGTGTCAGGGCCCCGACGAACACTGAAGCTTTCTTT; CDR3aa: CASSVRAPTNTEAFF
v_gene: TRBV5-1; d_gene: TRBD1; j_gene: TRBJ2-5; abundance: few; CDR3nt: TGCGCCAGCAGCTTCGGACAGGGGCTGGAGACCCAGTACTTC; CDR3aa: CASSFGQGLETQYF
v_gene: TRBV18; d_gene: NA; j_gene: TRBJ2-7; abundance: NA; CDR3nt: TGTGCCAGCTCACCTGATGCAGGGTTCTACGAGCAGTACTTC; CDR3aa: CASSPDAGFYEQYF
v_gene: TRBV6-5; d_gene: NA; j_gene: TRBJ2-7; abundance: NA; CDR3nt: TGTGCCAGCAGTTACTCGACCCCGGGACTCTACGAGCAGTACTTC; CDR3aa: CASSYSTPGLYEQYF
v_gene: TRBV4-1; d_gene: TRBD2; j_gene: TRBJ2-7; abundance: once; CDR3nt: TGCGCCAGCAGCCAAGGGCGCCGAGCGGGAGGTTCCTACGAGCAGTACTTC; CDR3aa: CASSQGRRAGGSYEQYF
v_gene: TRBV9; d_gene: TRBD1; j_gene: TRBJ1-1; abundance: few; CDR3nt: TGTGCCAGCAGCATTCCTACAGGGGCGAACACTGAAGCTTTCTTT; CDR3aa: CASSIPTGANTEAFF
v_gene: TRBV5-1; d_gene: TRBD1; j_gene: TRBJ2-5; abundance: NA; CDR3nt: TGCGCCAGCAGCTGGCTCCAGGGACAGGGTCACCAAGAGACCCAGTACTTC; CDR3aa: CASSWLQGQGHQETQYF
v_gene: TRBV30; d_gene: TRBD2; j_gene: TRBJ2-7; abundance: NA; CDR3nt: TGTGCCTGGAGTGCACAGAGAACTAGCGGGAGGGGGGGATCCTACGAGCAGTACTTC; CDR3aa: CAWSAQRTSGRGGSYEQYF
v_gene: TRBV6-5; d_gene: TRBD1; j_gene: TRBJ1-5; abundance: NA; CDR3nt: TGTGCCAGCAGCTCGACAGGGTTGGGCAATCAGCCCCAGCATTTT; CDR3aa: CASSSTGLGNQPQHF
v_gene: TRBV14; d_gene: TRBD1; j_gene: TRBJ2-5; abundance: NA; CDR3nt: TGTGCCAGCAGCCGGACAGGCGAAGAGACCCAGTACTTC; CDR3aa: CASSRTGEETQYF
v_gene: TRBV7-2; d_gene: NA; j_gene: TRBJ2-1; abundance: NA; CDR3nt: TGTGCCAGCAGCTTAAGGCAGGGCGGTGAGCAGTTCTTC; CDR3aa: CASSLRQGGEQFF
v_gene: TRBV28; d_gene: NA; j_gene: TRBJ2-7; abundance: NA; CDR3nt: TGTGCCAGCAGTGAATCAGGGGTCCAGCGCGAGCAGTACTTC; CDR3aa: CASSESGVQREQYF
v_gene: TRBV7-9; d_gene: NA; j_gene: TRBJ1-5; abundance: NA; CDR3nt: TGTGCCAGCAGCCGGGGAGACAGGAACAATCAGCCCCAGCATTTT; CDR3aa: CASSRGDRNNQPQHF
v_gene: TRBV28; d_gene: NA; j_gene: TRBJ1-1; abundance: NA; CDR3nt: TGTGCCAGCACCAGCAGGGGGAACACTGAAGCTTTCTTT; CDR3aa: CASTSRGNTEAFF
v_gene: TRBV7-9; d_gene: NA; j_gene: TRBJ1-3; abundance: NA; CDR3nt: TGTGCCAGCAGCCCAGGCTACTCTGGAAACACCATATATTTT; CDR3aa: CASSPGYSGNTIYF
v_gene: TRBV28; d_gene: NA; j_gene: TRBJ2-7; abundance: NA; CDR3nt: TGTGCCAGCAGTCCCCTCACAGGGAACTCTCCTTCCTACGAGCAGTACTTC; CDR3aa: CASSPLTGNSPSYEQYF
v_gene: TRBV6-5; d_gene: NA; j_gene: TRBJ1-3; abundance: NA; CDR3nt: TGTGCCAGCAGTCCCCCAGGGGCGAGGGGAAACACCATATATTTT; CDR3aa: CASSPPGARGNTIYF
v_gene: TRBV7-2; d_gene: NA; j_gene: TRBJ2-7; abundance: once; CDR3nt: TGTGCCAGCAGCCGAGAAGTCTCCTACGAGCAGTACTTC; CDR3aa: CASSREVSYEQYF
v_gene: TRBV4-1; d_gene: NA; j_gene: TRBJ2-7; abundance: once; CDR3nt: TGCGCCAGCAGCCCCACGGGAGACTCCTACGAGCAGTACTTC; CDR3aa: CASSPTGDSYEQYF
v_gene: TRBV6-1; d_gene: NA; j_gene: TRBJ1-3; abundance: NA; CDR3nt: TGTGCCAGCAGTGAATTTTCGGGGGGTTCTGGAAACACCATATATTTT; CDR3aa: CASSEFSGGSGNTIYF
v_gene: TRBV18; d_gene: TRBD1; j_gene: TRBJ1-2; abundance: few; CDR3nt: TGTGCCAGCTCACCCGAGACAGGGGGCGGCTACACCTTC; CDR3aa: CASSPETGGGYTF
v_gene: TRBV2; d_gene: TRBD2; j_gene: TRBJ2-1; abundance: NA; CDR3nt: TGTGCCCGAGGGAGACTAGCGGGAGACGATGAGCAGTTCTTC; CDR3aa: CARGRLAGDDEQFF
v_gene: TRBV28; d_gene: TRBD1; j_gene: TRBJ2-7; abundance: NA; CDR3nt: TGTGCCAGCAGTCCGCCGCCGACCTGGACAGGTGACTACGAGCAGTACTTC; CDR3aa: CASSPPPTWTGDYEQYF
v_gene: TRBV4-3; d_gene: NA; j_gene: TRBJ1-1; abundance: NA; CDR3nt: TGCGCCAGCAGCCAAGAAGAAGCTCTCGGGGGGTCGAACACTGAAGCTTTCTTT; CDR3aa: CASSQEEALGGSNTEAFF
v_gene: TRBV5-1; d_gene: NA; j_gene: TRBJ2-1; abundance: NA; CDR3nt: TGCGCCAGCAGCTTGAGTCAGGCCCGCAATGAGCAGTTCTTC; CDR3aa: CASSLSQARNEQFF